This entry features one T cell receptor (beta chain) sequence. Its antigen is as yet unknown. Sequenced by immunoSEQ multiplex PCR; TCRdb stores in-frame clones only, minus some. The sample yields about 2.2 million clones, over 85% seen once. Germline V gives CDR1 SGHVS, CDR2 FNYEAQ. Trimming removed 3 bases from V and 4 bases from J, with 15 bases in between. This CDR3 region has 16 residues. Naive CD8 isolation took CD45RO-negative cells positively selected for CCR7 and excluded terminally differentiated effector memory CD45RA+ cells. This entry is derived from a study of shared clonotypes between healthy human individuals. Study information: Donors consisted of a couple of women and a few men between 18 and 49. General study findings and limits: The expectation was that sequencing depth would affect clonotype sharing among donors. Blood was the sole source, and tissue repertoires probably differ. A few donors held about 5% of naive CD4 clonotypes in common.

Sequenced input: naive CD8+ T cells from PBMCs. The TCR originated in a man between 18 and 29 years old in good health. Some clones in this sample may be carry-over from other donors' samples. J is TRBJ2-2 and V is TRBV7-6; D tentatively reads TRBD1 or TRBD2 (5 bases each). The CDR3 loop is CASSLVRGPSTGELFF. DNA of the CDR3: TGTGCCAGCAGCTTGGTAAGGGGACCAAGCACCGGGGAGCTGTTTTTT.